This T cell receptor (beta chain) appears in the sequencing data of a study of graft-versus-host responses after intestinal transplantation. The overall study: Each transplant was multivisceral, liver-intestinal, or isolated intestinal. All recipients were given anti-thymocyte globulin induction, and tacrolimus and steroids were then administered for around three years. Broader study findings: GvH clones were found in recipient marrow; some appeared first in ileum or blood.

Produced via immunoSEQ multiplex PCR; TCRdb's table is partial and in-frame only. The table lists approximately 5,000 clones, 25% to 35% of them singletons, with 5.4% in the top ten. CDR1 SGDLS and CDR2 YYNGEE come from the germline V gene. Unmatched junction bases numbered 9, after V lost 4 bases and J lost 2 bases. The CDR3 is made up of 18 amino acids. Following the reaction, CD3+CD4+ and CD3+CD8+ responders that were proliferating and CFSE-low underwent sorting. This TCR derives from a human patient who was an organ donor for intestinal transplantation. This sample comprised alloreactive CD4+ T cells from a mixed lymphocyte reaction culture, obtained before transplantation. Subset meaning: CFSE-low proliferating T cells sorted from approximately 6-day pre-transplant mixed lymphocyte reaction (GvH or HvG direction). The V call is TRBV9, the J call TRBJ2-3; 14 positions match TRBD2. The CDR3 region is CASSTRLAGGPSTDTQYF. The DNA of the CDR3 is TGTGCCAGCAGCACCCGACTAGCGGGAGGGCCATCCACAGATACGCAGTATTTT.